This T cell receptor (beta chain) was recovered during a study of early T cells in non-severe SARS-CoV-2 infection. Across the study: Sequencing of unsorted whole blood was done on bulk RNA, leaving chains unpaired.

This clonotype has a count of ten or more. Its antigen is unidentified. Study results and limitations: VDJdb-based matching was biased toward anti-spike CD8 responses and missed private and CD4 specificities.

cDNA molecules, individually, were tagged with unique molecular identifiers. TCRdb passed the 5' RACE reads through MiXCR, listing each CDR3 protein once. The sample lists about 94,000 distinct CDR3 sequences, under 15% occurring once. J was trimmed by 1 base and V by 4 bases; bases with no gene match: 8. CDR3 length: 16 residues. CDR1 and CDR2 (germline): WSHSY, SAAADI. This chain links TRBV10-2 with TRBJ1-1; 8 bases match TRBD1. This TCR came from an adult who was a healthcare worker with PCR-confirmed SARS-CoV-2 infection or an uninfected control (not recorded which). The sequencing input was whole blood. This CDR3 is CASSGQGLSTNTEAFF. The CDR3 DNA sequence: TGCGCCAGCAGTGGACAGGGGCTATCGACGAACACTGAAGCTTTCTTT.